This T cell receptor beta chain comes out of a study of OX40 agonist ivuxolimab in advanced cancers. A note on the overall study: Ivuxolimab was an agonistic, fully human IgG2 monoclonal antibody directed against OX40 (CD134), a costimulatory receptor. Intravenous ivuxolimab was administered to patients every 2 weeks at six dose levels: 0.01, 0.1, 0.3, 1.5, 3 and 10 mg/kg. Of the approximately 50 dose-escalation patients, hepatocellular carcinoma was present in approximately 20, melanoma in roughly 15, renal cell carcinoma in 9 and head and neck cancer in 9. In the dose-escalation cohort, 65% to 85% of patients were male, and the mean age was roughly 60 years with a range of roughly 23 to 79. Patients were allowed to have had prior anti-PD-1, anti-PD-L1 or anti-CTLA-4 therapy, and around two fifths of the dose-escalation patients had been treated with checkpoint inhibitors. Partial responses occurred in three dose-escalation patients: two with cutaneous melanoma and one with hepatocellular carcinoma. The purpose of peripheral TCRbeta sequencing was to test whether ivuxolimab changed TCR sequence diversity and led to clonal T-cell expansion. The paper reports the monotherapy dose-escalation portion (N of about 52 patients) of the phase I ivuxolimab trial. What the study reported, not specific to this receptor: Low levels of normalized T-cell clonal expansion were also seen in some patients who did not respond. Partial responders in the 0.1-3.0 mg/kg groups had among the lowest normalized peripheral clonal expansion, especially among CD8+ T cells. Antigen specificity was not determined for the clonally expanded peripheral T cells. After ivuxolimab, more expanded clones were found on average in CD8+ T cells than in CD4+ T cells. At doses of 0.1 to 3.0 mg/kg, clonal expansion of both CD4+ and CD8+ blood T cells was observed from baseline to week 6.

To sequence the TCRbeta CDR3 region, genomic DNA was isolated from the sorted cells. The immunoSEQ Assay was used to sequence the TCRbeta CDR3 regions. What TCRdb holds here is the immuneACCESS table cut down to in-frame rearrangements. Part of the clones is not present; checked against another copy, under half of the missing clones reflect an unresolved V gene, and the others are unexplained. The sample yields about 58,000 clones; just over 85% were counted once. The top ten constitute approximately 1% of the sample. This clone was seen only a few times. Its antigen is still unknown. No much larger clone is present one base from it, and per-base qualities are unavailable. Deletion took 4 bases off V and 5 bases off J, with a span of 11 bases between the germline ends. The CDR3 numbers 13 residues from cysteine through phenylalanine. The DNA shown is the 39-base CDR3, in frame from base 1. From a lookup of the germline V gene, CDR1 and CDR2 are MNHEY and SVGAGI.

Patients with autoimmune disease history or receiving systemic immunosuppression were excluded from the trial. Peripheral blood for TCR sequencing was collected from all dose cohorts at baseline, on cycle 4 day 1, and on cycle 7 day 1. The samples were taken from a phase I, first-in-human, multicenter, open-label dose-escalation trial of ivuxolimab. Adults with locally advanced or metastatic melanoma, renal cell, hepatocellular, or head and neck squamous cell carcinoma were enrolled in the trial. Before TCR sequencing, CD4+ and CD8+ T cells were separately sorted from peripheral blood. The V and J segments used are TRBV6-5 and TRBJ1-2; no confident D gene assignment can be made. The receptor was derived from an adult with an advanced solid tumor such as melanoma, head and neck, liver or kidney cancer. The sequencing here drew on CD4+ or CD8+ T cells sorted from blood, taken in a trial of the OX40 agonist ivuxolimab. DNA sequence: TGTGCCAGCAGTTCTTGGACGGGGTATGGCTACACCTTC. Translated, it gives CASSSWTGYGYTF.